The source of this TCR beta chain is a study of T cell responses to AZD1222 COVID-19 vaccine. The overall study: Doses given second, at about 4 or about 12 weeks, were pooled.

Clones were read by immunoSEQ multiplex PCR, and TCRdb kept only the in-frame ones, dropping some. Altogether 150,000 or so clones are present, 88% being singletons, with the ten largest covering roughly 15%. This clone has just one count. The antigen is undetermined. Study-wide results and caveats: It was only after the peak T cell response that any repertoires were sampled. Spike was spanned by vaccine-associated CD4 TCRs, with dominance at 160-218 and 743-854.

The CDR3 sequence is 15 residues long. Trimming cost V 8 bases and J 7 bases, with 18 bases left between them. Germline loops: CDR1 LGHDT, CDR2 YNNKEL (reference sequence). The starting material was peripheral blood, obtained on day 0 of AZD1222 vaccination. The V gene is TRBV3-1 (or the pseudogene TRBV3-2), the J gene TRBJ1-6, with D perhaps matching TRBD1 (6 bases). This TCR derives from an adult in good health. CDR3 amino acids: CASGAQGWMNSPLHF. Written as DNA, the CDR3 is TGTGCCAGCGGCGCACAGGGCTGGATGAATTCACCCCTCCACTTT.